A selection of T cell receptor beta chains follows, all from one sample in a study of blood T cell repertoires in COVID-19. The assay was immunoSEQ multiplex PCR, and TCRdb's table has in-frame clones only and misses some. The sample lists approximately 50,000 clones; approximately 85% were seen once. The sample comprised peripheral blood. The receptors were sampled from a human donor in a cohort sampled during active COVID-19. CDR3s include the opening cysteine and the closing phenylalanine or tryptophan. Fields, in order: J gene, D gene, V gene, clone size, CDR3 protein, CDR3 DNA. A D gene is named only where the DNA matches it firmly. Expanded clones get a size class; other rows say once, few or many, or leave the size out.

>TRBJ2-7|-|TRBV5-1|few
CASSSLQGRNEQYF
TGCGCCAGCAGCTCACTCCAGGGTCGAAACGAGCAGTACTTC
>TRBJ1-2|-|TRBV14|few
CASSQGVGLWGGYTF
TGTGCCAGCAGCCAAGGCGTGGGGTTGTGGGGCGGCTACACCTTC
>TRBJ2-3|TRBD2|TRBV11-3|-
CAALPAGSGDTQYF
TGTGCCGCACTTCCAGCGGGATCAGGGGATACGCAGTATTTT
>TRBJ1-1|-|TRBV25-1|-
CASSGRARGLLNTEAFF
TGTGCCAGCAGTGGCAGGGCAAGGGGCTTATTGAACACTGAAGCTTTCTTT
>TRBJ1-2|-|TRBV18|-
CASSPIGDNNYGYTF
TGTGCCAGCTCACCGATCGGTGACAATAACTATGGCTACACCTTC
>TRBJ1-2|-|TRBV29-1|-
CSSLEIYGYTF
TGCAGCTCATTAGAGATCTATGGCTACACCTTC
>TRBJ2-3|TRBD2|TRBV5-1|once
CASSLSTSGSTDTQYF
TGCGCCAGCAGCTTGTCGACTAGCGGGAGCACAGATACGCAGTATTTT
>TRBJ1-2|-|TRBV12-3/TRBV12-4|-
CASSFEGHYGYTF
TGTGCCAGCAGTTTTGAGGGCCACTATGGCTACACCTTC
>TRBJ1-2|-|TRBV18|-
CASSPVEGVYGYTF
TGTGCCAGCTCACCAGTCGAGGGTGTCTATGGCTACACCTTC
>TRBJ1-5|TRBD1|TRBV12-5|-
CASGSTGQDFTQPQHF
TGTGCTAGTGGTTCGACCGGACAGGACTTTACTCAGCCCCAGCATTTT
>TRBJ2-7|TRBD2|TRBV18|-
CASSLRTSGTREQYF
TGTGCCAGCTCACTCCGGACTAGCGGGACGAGAGAGCAGTACTTC
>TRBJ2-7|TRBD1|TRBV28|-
CASSFRVGTATYEQYF
TGTGCCAGCAGTTTTAGGGTCGGGACAGCGACCTACGAGCAGTACTTC
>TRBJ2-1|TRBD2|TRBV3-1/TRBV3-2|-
CASSQTSGRQFF
TGTGCCAGCAGTCAGACTAGCGGGCGGCAGTTCTTC
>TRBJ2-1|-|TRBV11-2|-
CASSFSSFKGVSYNEQFF
TGTGCCAGCAGCTTCAGCTCCTTTAAGGGGGTATCCTACAATGAGCAGTTCTTC
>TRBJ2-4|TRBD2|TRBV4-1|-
CASSQVHSGSAKNIQYF
TGCGCCAGCAGCCAAGTACATAGCGGGAGTGCCAAAAACATTCAGTACTTC
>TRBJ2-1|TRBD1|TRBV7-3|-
CASSSSHGTGPLSYNEQFF
TGTGCCAGCAGCTCCTCCCATGGGACAGGGCCCCTCTCCTACAATGAGCAGTTCTTC
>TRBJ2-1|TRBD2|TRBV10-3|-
CAISLAGTSNEQFF
TGTGCCATCAGTCTAGCGGGGACGTCCAATGAGCAGTTCTTC
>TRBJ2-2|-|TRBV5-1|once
CASSLPGDTGELFF
TGCGCCAGCAGCTTACCAGGGGATACCGGGGAGCTGTTTTTT
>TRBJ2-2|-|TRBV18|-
CASSPSLVDSGELFF
TGTGCCAGCTCACCGTCACTGGTTGATTCCGGGGAGCTGTTTTTT
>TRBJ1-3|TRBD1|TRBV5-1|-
CASSATGGGNTIYF
TGCGCCAGCAGCGCCACAGGGGGCGGAAACACCATATATTTT
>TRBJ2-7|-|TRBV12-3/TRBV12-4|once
CASSPQGYEQYF
TGTGCCAGCAGTCCTCAGGGCTACGAGCAGTACTTC
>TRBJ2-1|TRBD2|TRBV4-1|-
CASSQDPRLRDYTRNEQFF
TGCGCCAGCAGCCAAGATCCCCGATTACGGGACTATACTAGGAATGAGCAGTTCTTC
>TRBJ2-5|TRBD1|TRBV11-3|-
CASSNRDRGQETQYF
TGTGCCAGCAGCAACCGGGACAGGGGGCAAGAGACCCAGTACTTC
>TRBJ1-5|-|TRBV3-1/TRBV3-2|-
CASSQQGTDQPQHF
TGTGCCAGCAGCCAGCAGGGTACCGATCAGCCCCAGCATTTT
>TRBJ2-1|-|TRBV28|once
CASSPPRAPLYNEQFF
TGTGCCAGCAGTCCCCCCCGAGCGCCTCTTTACAATGAGCAGTTCTTC
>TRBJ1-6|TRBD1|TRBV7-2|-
CASSSDRAEPSLHF
TGTGCCAGCAGCTCCGACAGGGCTGAACCGTCCCTCCACTTT
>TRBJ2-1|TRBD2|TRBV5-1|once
CASSSLAGGMNEQFF
TGCGCCAGCAGCTCTCTAGCGGGAGGGATGAATGAGCAGTTCTTC
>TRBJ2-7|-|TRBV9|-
CASSPVGTPRQYF
TGTGCCAGCAGCCCTGTCGGGACACCAAGGCAGTACTTC
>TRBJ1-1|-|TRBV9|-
CASSVALGGETEAFF
TGTGCCAGCAGCGTAGCTCTAGGGGGGGAAACTGAAGCTTTCTTT